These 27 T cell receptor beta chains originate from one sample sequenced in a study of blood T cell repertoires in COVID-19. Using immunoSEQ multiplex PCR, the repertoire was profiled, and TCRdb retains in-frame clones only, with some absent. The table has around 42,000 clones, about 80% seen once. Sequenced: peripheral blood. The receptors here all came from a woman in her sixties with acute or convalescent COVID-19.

In nucleotides, the CDR3 is TGTGCCAGCACCGAGACAGGGTGGGGAGACACTGAAGCTTTCTTT. Translation: CASTETGWGDTEAFF. The chain is built from TRBV27 and TRBJ1-1; 7 nucleotides match TRBD1. CDR1 and CDR2 (germline): MNHEY, SMNVEV (reference sequence). The CDR3 contains 15 residues. V lost 7 bases, J lost 3 bases, and 11 bases stayed unmatched.

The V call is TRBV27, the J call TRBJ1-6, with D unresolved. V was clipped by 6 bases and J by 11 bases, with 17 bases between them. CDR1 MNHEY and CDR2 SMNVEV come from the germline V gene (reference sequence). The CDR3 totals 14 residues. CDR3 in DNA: TGTGCCAGCAGATACAACGGGGTTGGCGCACCCCTCCACTTT. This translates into CASRYNGVGAPLHF.

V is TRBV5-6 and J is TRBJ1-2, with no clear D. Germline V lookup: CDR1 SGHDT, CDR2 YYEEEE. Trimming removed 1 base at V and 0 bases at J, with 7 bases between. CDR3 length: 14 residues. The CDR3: CASSLKLSNYGYTF. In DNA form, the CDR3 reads TGTGCCAGCAGCTTGAAGCTTTCTAACTATGGCTACACCTTC.

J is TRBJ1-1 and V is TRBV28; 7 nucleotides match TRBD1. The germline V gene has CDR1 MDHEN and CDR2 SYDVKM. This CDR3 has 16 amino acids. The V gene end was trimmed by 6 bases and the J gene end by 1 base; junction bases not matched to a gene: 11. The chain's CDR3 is CASSPGRQGRNTEAFF. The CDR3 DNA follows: TGTGCCAGCAGCCCAGGTAGACAGGGAAGGAACACTGAAGCTTTCTTT.

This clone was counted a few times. CDR3 sequence: CASSTGGNTEAFF. The CDR3 coding sequence is TGCGCCAGCAGCACAGGGGGGAACACTGAAGCTTTCTTT. This chain joins TRBV5-1 and TRBJ1-1; 8 bases match TRBD1. This CDR3 contains 13 residues. Germline trimming cut 4 bases from V and 1 base from J; bases unmatched to any gene: 0. Germline V gives CDR1 SGHRS, CDR2 YFSETQ.

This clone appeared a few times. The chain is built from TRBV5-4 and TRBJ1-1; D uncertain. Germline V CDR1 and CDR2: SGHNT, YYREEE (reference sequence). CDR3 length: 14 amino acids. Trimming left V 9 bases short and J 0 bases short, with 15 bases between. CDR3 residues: CATTPRVMNTEAFF. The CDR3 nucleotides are TGTGCCACCACGCCACGGGTTATGAACACTGAAGCTTTCTTT. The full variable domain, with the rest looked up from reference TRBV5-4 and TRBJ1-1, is ETGVTQSPTHLIKTRGQQVTLRCSSQSGHNTVSWYQQALGQGPQFIFQYYREEENGRGNFPPRFSGLQFPNYSSELNVNALELDDSALYLCATTPRVMNTEAFFGQGTRLTVV.

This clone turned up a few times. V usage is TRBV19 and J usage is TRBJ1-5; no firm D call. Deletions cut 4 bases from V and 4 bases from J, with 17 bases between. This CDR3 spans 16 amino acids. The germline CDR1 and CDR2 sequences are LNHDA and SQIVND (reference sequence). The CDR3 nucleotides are TGTGCCAGTAGTACCCAACTGATGCCATCAAATCAGCCCCAGCATTTT. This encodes CASSTQLMPSNQPQHF.

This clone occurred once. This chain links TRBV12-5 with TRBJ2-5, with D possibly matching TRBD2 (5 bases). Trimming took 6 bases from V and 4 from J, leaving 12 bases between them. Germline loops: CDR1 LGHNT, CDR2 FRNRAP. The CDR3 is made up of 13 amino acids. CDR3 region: CASGRGMGETQYF. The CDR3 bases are TGTGCTAGTGGCCGAGGGATGGGAGAGACCCAGTACTTC.

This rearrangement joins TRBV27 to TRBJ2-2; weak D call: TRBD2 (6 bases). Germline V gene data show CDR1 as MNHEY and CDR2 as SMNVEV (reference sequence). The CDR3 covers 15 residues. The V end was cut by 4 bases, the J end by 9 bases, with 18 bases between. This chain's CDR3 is CASSWGTPPIRELFF. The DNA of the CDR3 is TGTGCCAGCAGTTGGGGGACTCCACCCATCCGGGAGCTGTTTTTT.

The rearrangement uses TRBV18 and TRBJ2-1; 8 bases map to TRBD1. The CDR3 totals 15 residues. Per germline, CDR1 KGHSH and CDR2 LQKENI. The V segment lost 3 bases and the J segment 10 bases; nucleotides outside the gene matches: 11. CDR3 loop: CASSPGTGAPGEQFF. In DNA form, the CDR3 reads TGTGCCAGCTCACCTGGGACAGGAGCCCCCGGGGAGCAGTTCTTC.

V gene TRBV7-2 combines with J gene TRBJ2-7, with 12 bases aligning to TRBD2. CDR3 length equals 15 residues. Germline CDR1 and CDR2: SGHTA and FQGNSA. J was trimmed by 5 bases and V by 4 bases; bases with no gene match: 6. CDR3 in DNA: TGTGCCAGCAGCTCTCTAGCGGGAGGGAACAACGAGCAGTACTTC. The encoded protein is CASSSLAGGNNEQYF.

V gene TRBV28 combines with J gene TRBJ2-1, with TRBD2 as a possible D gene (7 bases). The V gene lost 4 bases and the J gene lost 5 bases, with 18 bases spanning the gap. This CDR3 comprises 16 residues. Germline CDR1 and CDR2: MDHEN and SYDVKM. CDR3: CASSSMGGALNNEQFF. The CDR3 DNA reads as TGTGCCAGCAGTTCTATGGGGGGGGCCCTTAACAATGAGCAGTTCTTC.

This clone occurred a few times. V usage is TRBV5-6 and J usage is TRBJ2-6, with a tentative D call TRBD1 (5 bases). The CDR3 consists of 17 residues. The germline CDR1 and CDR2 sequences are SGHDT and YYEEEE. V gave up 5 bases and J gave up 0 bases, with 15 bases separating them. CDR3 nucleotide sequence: TGTGCCAGCAGTCGAAAGAGACAGATCTCTGGGGCCAACGTCCTGACTTTC. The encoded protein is CASSRKRQISGANVLTF.

The CDR3 nucleotides are TGTGCCAGCAGTTCCACAGGGTTCAGCACTGAAGCTTTCTTT. Its protein product is CASSSTGFSTEAFF. The gene calls are TRBV28 and TRBJ1-1, with a tentative D call TRBD1 (6 bases). The V end was cut by 4 bases, the J end by 4 bases, with 13 bases between. This CDR3 is 14 amino acids long. Germline lookup yields CDR1 MDHEN and CDR2 SYDVKM.

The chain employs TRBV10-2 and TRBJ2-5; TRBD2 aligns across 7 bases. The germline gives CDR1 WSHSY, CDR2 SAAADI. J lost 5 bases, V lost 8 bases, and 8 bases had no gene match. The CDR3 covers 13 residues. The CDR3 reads CASGTTGRETQYF. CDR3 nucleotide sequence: TGCGCCAGCGGAACGACCGGGAGGGAGACCCAGTACTTC.

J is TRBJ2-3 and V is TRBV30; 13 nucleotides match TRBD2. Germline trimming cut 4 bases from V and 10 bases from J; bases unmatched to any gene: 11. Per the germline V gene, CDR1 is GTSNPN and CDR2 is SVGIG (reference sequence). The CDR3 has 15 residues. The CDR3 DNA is TGTGCCTGGAAAGGGACTAGCGGGACCTTTCCCCCGCAGTATTTT. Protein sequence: CAWKGTSGTFPPQYF. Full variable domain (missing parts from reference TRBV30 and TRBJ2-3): SQTIHQWPATLVQPVGSPLSLECTVEGTSNPNLYWYRQAAGRGLQLLFYSVGIGQISSEVPQNLSASRPQDRQFILSSKKLLLSDSGFYLCAWKGTSGTFPPQYFGPGTRLTVL.

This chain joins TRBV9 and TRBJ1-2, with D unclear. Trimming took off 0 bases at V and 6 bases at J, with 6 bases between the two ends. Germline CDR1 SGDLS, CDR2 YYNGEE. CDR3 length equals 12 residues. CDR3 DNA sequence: TGTGCCAGCAGCGTAGGGCAGGATGGCTACACCTTC. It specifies CASSVGQDGYTF.

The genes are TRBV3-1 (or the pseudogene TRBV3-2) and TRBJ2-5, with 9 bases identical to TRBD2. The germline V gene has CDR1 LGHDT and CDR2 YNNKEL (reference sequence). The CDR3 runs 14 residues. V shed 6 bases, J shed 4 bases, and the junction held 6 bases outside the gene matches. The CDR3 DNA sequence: TGTGCCAGCAGAAATAGACTAGCGGCAGAGACCCAGTACTTC. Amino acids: CASRNRLAAETQYF.

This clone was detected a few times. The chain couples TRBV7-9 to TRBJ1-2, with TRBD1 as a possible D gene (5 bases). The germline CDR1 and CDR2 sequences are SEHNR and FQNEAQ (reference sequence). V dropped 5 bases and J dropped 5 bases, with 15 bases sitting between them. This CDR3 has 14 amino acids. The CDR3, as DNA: TGTGCCAGCAGCAAAACCGGGGGAGAATATGGCTACACCTTC. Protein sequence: CASSKTGGEYGYTF.

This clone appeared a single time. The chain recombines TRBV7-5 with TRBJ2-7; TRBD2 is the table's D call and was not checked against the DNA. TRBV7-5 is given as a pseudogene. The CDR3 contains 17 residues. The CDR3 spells CARSLICPAGVNYEQYF. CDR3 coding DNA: TGTGCCAGAAGCTTAATATGCCCGGCGGGAGTAAACTACGAGCAGTACTTC.

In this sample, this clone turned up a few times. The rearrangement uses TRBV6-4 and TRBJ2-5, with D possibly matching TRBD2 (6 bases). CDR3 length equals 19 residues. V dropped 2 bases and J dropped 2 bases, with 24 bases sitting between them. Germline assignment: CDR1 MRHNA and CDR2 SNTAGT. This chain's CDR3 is CASSDSGLTVGRNQETQYF. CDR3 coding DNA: TGTGCCAGCAGTGACAGTGGACTAACAGTCGGCCGGAATCAAGAGACCCAGTACTTC.

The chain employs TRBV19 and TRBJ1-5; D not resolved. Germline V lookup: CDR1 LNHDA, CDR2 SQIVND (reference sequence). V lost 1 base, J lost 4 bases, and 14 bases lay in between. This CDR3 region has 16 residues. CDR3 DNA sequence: TGTGCCAGTAGTATAGTTGCCCCCGGGTTTAATCAGCCCCAGCATTTT. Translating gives CASSIVAPGFNQPQHF.

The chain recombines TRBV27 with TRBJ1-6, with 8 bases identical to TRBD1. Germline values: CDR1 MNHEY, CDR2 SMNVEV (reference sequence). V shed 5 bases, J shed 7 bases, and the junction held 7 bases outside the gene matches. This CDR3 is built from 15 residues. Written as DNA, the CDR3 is TGTGCCAGCAGTCACCTCGACAGGGGAAATTCACCCCTCCACTTT. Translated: CASSHLDRGNSPLHF.

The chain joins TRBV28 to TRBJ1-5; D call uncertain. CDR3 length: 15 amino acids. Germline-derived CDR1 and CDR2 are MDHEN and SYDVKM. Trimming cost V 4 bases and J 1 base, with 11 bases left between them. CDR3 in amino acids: CASSWAGGSNQPQHF. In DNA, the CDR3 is TGTGCCAGCAGTTGGGCAGGAGGAAGCAATCAGCCCCAGCATTTT. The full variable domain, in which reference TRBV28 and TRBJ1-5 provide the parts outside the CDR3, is DVKVTQSSRYLVKRTGEKVFLECVQDMDHENMFWYRQDPGLGLRLIYFSYDVKMKEKGDIPEGYSVSREKKERFSLILESASTNQTSMYLCASSWAGGSNQPQHFGDGTRLSIL.

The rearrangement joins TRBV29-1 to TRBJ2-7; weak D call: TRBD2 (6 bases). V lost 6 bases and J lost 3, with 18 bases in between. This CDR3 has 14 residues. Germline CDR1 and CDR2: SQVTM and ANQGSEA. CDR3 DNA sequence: TGCAGCGTGAGCTCTAGCGTCACCTTCTACGAGCAGTACTTC. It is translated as CSVSSSVTFYEQYF.

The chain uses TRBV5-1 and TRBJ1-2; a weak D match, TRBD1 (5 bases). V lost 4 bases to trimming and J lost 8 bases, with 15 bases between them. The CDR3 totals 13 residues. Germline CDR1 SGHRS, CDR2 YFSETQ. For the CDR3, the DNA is TGCGCCAGCAGCCCCGCCAGGGAACAAGGCTACACCTTC. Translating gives CASSPAREQGYTF.

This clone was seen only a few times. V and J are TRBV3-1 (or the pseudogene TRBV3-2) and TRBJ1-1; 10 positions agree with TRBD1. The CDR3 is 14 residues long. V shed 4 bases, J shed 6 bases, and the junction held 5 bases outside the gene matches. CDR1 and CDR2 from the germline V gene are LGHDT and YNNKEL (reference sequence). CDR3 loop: CASSRLGQGAEAFF. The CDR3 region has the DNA TGTGCCAGCAGCCGCTTAGGACAGGGGGCTGAAGCTTTCTTT.